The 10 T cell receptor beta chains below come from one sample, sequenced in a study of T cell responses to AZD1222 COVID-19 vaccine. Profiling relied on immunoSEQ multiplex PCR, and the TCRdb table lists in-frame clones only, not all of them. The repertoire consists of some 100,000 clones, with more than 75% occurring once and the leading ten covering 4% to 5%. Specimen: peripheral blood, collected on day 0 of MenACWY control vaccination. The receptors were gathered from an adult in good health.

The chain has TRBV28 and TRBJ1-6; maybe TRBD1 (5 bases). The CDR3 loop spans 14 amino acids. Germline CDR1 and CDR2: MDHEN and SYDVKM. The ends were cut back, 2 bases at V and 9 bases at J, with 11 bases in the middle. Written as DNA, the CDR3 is TGTGCCAGCAGTTTAGGGCAGGGAGGTTCACCCCTCCACTTT. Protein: CASSLGQGGSPLHF.

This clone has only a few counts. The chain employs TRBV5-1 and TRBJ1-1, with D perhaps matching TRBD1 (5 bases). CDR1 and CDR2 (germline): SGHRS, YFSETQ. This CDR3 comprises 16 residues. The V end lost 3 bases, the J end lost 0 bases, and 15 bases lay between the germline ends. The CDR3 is CASSSSRDPVNTEAFF. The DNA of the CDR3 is TGCGCCAGCAGCTCCTCCAGGGATCCTGTGAACACTGAAGCTTTCTTT. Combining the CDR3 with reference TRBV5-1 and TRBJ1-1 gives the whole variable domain KAGVTQTPRYLIKTRGQQVTLSCSPISGHRSVSWYQQTPGQGLQFLFEYFSETQRNKGNFPGRFSGRQFSNSRSEMNVSTLELGDSALYLCASSSSRDPVNTEAFFGQGTRLTVV.

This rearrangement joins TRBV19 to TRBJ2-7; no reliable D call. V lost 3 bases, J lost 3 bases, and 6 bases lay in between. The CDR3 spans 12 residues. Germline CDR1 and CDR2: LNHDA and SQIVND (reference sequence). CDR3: CASSINSYEQYF. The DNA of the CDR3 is TGTGCCAGTAGTATTAACAGCTACGAGCAGTACTTC. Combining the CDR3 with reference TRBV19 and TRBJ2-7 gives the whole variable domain DGGITQSPKYLFRKEGQNVTLSCEQNLNHDAMYWYRQDPGQGLRLIYYSQIVNDFQKGDIAEGYSVSREKKESFPLTVTSAQKNPTAFYLCASSINSYEQYFGPGTRLTVT.

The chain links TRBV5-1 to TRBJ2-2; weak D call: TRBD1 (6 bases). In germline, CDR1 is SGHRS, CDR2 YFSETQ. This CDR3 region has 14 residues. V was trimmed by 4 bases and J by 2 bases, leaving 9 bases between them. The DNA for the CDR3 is TGCGCCAGCAGCCCAGGGGACAACACCGGGGAGCTGTTTTTT. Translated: CASSPGDNTGELFF.

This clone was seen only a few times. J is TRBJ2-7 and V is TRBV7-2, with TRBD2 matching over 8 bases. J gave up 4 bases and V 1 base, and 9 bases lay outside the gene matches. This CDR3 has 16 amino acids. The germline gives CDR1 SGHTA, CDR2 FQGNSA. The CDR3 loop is CASSLGYGRGGYEQYF. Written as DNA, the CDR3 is TGTGCCAGCAGCTTAGGGTACGGACGGGGGGGATACGAGCAGTACTTC.

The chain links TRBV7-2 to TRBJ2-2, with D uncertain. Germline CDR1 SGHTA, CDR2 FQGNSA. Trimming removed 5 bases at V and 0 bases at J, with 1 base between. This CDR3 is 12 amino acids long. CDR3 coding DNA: TGTGCCAGCAGCACGAACACCGGGGAGCTGTTTTTT. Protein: CASSTNTGELFF.

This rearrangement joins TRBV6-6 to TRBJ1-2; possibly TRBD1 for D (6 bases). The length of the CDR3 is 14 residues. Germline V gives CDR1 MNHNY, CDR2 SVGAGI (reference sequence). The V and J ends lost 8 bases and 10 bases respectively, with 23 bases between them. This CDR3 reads CASALSADSGHYTF. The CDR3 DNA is TGTGCCAGCGCGCTAAGCGCGGACAGTGGGCACTACACCTTC.

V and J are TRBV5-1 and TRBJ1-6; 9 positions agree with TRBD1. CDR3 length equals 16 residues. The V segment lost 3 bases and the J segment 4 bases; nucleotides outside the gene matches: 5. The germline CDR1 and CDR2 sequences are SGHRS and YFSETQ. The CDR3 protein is CASSSPGQGYNSPLHF. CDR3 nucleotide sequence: TGCGCCAGCAGCTCCCCGGGACAGGGATATAATTCACCCCTCCACTTT.

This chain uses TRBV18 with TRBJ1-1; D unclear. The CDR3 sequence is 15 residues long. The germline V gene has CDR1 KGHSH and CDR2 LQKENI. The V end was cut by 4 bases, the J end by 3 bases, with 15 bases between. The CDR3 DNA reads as TGTGCCAGCTCACGCCGGATCGGGGAGGACACTGAAGCTTTCTTT. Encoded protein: CASSRRIGEDTEAFF.

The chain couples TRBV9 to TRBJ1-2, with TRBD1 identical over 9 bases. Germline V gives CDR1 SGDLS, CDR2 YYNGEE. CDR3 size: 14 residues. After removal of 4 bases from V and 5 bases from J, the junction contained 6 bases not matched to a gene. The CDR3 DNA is TGTGCCAGCAGCCCCCGGGGACAGGGTTATGGCTACACCTTC. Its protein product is CASSPRGQGYGYTF.